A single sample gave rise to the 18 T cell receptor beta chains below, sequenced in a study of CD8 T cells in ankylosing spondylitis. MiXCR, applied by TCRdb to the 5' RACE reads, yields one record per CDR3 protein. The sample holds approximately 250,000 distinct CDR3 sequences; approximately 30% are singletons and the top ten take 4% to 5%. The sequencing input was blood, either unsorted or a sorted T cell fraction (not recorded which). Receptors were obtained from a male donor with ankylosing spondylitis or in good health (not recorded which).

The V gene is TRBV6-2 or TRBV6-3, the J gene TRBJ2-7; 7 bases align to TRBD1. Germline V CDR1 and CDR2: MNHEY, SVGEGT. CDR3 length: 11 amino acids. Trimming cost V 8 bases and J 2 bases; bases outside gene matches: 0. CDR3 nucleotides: TGTGCCAGCGGACAGGCCTACGAGCAGTACTTC. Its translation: CASGQAYEQYF.

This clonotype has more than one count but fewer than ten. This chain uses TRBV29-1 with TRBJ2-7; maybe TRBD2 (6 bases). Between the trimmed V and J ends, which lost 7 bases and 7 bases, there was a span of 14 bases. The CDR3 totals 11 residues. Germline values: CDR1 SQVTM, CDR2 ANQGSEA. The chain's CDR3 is CSGGLPGEQYF. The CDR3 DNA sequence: TGCAGCGGGGGACTCCCTGGGGAGCAGTACTTC.

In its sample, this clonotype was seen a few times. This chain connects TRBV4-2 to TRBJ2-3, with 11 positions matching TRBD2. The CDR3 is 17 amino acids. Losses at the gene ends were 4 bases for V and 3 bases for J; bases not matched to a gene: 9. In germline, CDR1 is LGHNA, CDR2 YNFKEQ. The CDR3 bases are TGTGCCAGCAGCCCCCGACTTAGCGGGGGGGCTACAGATACGCAGTATTTT. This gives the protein CASSPRLSGGATDTQYF.

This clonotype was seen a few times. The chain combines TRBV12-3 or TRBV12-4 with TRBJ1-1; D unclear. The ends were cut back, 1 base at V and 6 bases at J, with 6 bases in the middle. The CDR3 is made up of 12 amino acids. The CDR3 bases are TGTGCCAGCAGTTTAGGGCCAGCTGAAGCTTTCTTT. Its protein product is CASSLGPAEAFF.

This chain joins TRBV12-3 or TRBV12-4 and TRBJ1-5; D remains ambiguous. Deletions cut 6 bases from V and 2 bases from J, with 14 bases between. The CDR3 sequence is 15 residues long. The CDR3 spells CASSRDPEGNQPQHF. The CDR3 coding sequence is TGTGCCAGCAGCCGAGACCCGGAAGGCAATCAGCCCCAGCATTTT.

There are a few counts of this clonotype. CDR3 amino acids: CASSLQQESNTGELFF. Here the CDR3 DNA reads TGTGCCAGCAGTCTACAACAGGAATCGAACACCGGGGAGCTGTTTTTT. The J gene is TRBJ2-2, the V gene TRBV27; D is perhaps TRBD1 (5 bases). CDR3 size: 16 residues. With 5 bases removed from V and 0 bases from J, the gap between germline ends came to 13 bases. From germline, CDR1 is MNHEY and CDR2 SMNVEV (reference sequence).

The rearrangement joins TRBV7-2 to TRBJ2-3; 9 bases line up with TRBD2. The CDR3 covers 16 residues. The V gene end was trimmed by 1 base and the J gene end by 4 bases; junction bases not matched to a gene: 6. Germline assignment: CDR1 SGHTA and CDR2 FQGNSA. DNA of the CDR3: TGTGCCAGCAGCTTAGGAGGGGGACTAGCTTCAGATACGCAGTATTTT. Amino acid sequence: CASSLGGGLASDTQYF. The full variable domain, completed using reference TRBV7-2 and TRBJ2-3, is GAGVSQSPSNKVTEKGKDVELRCDPISGHTALYWYRQSLGQGLEFLIYFQGNSAPDKSGLPSDRFSAERTGGSVSTLTIQRTQQEDSAVYLCASSLGGGLASDTQYFGPGTRLTVL.

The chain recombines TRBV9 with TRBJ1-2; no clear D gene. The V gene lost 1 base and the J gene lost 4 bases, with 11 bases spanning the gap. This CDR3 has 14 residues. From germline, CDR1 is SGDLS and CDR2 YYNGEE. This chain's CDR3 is CASSVLGGPYGYTF. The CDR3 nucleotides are TGTGCCAGCAGCGTATTGGGAGGCCCCTATGGCTACACCTTC.

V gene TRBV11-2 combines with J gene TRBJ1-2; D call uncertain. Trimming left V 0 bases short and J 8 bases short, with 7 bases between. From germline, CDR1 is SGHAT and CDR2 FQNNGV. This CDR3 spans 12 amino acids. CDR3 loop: CASSLDLSGYTF. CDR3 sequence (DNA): TGTGCCAGCAGCTTAGATCTAAGCGGCTACACCTTC.

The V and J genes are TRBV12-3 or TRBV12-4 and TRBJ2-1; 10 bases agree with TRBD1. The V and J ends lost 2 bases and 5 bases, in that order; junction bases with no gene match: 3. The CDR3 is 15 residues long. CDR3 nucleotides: TGTGCCAGCAGTTTAAGGGGACAGGGGAACAATGAGCAGTTCTTC. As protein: CASSLRGQGNNEQFF.

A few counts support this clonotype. Here the CDR3 reads CASSAGTGEADTQYF. The CDR3, as DNA: TGTGCCAGCAGTGCCGGGACAGGGGAGGCAGATACGCAGTATTTT. The chain couples TRBV12-3 or TRBV12-4 to TRBJ2-3, with 10 bases identical to TRBD1. Trimming took 5 bases from V and 4 from J; bases not matched to a gene: 6. The CDR3 is 15 residues long.

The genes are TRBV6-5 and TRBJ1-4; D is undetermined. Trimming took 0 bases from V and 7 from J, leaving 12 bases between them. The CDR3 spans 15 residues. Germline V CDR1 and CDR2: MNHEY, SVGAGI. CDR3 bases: TGTGCCAGCAGTTACTCGTGGGGATATAGTGAAAAACTGTTTTTT. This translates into CASSYSWGYSEKLFF.

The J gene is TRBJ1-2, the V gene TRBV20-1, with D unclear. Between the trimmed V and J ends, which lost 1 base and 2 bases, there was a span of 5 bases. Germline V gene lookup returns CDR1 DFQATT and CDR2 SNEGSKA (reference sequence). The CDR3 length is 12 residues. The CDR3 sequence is CSARAKNYGYTF. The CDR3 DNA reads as TGCAGTGCTAGAGCCAAGAACTATGGCTACACCTTC.

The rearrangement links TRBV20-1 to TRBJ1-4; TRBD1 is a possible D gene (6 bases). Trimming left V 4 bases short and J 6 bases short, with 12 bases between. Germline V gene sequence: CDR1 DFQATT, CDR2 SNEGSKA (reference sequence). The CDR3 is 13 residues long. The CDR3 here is CSATRGTDEKLFF. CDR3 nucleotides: TGCAGTGCTACCAGGGGTACGGATGAAAAACTGTTTTTT.

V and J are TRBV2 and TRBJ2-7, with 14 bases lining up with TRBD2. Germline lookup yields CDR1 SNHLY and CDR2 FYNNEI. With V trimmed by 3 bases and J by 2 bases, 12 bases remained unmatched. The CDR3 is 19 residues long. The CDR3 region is CASSDLGLAGALPPYEQYF. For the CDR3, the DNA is TGTGCCAGCAGTGACCTGGGACTAGCGGGGGCCCTCCCCCCCTACGAGCAGTACTTC.

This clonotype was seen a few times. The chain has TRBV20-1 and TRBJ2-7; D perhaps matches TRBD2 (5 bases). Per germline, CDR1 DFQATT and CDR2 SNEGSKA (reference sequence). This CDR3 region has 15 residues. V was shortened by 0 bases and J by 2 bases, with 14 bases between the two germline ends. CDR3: CSAREGESRAYEQYF. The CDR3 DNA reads TGCAGTGCTAGAGAGGGAGAGTCAAGGGCCTACGAGCAGTACTTC.

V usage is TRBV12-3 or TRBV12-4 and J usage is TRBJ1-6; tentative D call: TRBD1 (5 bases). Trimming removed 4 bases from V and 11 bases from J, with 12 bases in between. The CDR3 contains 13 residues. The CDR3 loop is CASSSGRRPPLHF. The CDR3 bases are TGTGCCAGCAGTTCGGGACGCCGGCCACCCCTCCACTTT.

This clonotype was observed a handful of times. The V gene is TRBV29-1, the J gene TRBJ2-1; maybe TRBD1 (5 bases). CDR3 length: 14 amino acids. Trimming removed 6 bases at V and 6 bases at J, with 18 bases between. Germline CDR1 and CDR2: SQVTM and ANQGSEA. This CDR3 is CSVCRALRPNEQFF. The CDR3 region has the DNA TGCAGCGTCTGCAGGGCCCTACGCCCCAATGAGCAGTTCTTC.